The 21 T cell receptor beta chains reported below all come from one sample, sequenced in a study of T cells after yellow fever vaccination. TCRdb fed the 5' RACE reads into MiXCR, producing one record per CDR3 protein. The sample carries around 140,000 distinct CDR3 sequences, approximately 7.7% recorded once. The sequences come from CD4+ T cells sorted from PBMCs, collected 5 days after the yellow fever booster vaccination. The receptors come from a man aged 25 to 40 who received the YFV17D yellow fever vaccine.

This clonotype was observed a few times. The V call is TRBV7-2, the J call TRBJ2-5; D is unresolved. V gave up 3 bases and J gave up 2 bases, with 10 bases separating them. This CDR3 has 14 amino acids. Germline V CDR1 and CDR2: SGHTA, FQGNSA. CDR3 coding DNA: TGTGCCAGCAGCTTTAATCTAGGACAAGAGACCCAGTACTTC. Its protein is CASSFNLGQETQYF.

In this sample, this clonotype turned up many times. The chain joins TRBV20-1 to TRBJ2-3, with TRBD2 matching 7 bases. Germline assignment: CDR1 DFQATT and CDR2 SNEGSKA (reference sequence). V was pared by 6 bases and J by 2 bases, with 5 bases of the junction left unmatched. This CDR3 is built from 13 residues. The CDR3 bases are TGCAGTGCAGCAAGCGGGATCACAGATACGCAGTATTTT. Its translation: CSAASGITDTQYF.

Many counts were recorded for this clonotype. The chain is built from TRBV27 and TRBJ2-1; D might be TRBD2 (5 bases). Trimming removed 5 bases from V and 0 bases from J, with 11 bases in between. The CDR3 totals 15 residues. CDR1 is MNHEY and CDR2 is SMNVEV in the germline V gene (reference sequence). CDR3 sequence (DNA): TGTGCCAGCAGTAGTAGCGTTAGCTCCTACAATGAGCAGTTCTTC. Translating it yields CASSSSVSSYNEQFF.

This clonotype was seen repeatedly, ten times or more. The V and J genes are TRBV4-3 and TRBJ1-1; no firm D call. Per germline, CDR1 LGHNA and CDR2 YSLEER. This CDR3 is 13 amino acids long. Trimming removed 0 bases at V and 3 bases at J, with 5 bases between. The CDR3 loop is CASSQERDTEAFF. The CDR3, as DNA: TGCGCCAGCAGCCAAGAACGGGACACTGAAGCTTTCTTT.

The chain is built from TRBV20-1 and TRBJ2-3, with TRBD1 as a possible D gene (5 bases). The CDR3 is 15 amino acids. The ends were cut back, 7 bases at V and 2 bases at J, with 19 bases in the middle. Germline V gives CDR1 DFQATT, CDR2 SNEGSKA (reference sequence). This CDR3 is CSGTDSEGDTDTQYF. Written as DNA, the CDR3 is TGCAGTGGGACCGACAGCGAAGGGGACACAGATACGCAGTATTTT.

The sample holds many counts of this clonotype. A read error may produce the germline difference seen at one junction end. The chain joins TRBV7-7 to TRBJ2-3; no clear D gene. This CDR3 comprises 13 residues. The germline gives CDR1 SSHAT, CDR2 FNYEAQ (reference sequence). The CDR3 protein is CASSLRPRDTQYF. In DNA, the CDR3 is TGTGCTAGCAGTTTGCGGCCCCGTGATACGCAGTATTTT. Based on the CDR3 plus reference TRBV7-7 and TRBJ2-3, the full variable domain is GAGVSQSPRYKVTKRGQDVTLRCDPISSHATLYWYQQALGQGPEFLTYFNYEAQPDKSGLPSDRFSAERPEGSISTLTIQRTEQRDSAMYRCASSLRPRDTQYFGPGTRLTVL.

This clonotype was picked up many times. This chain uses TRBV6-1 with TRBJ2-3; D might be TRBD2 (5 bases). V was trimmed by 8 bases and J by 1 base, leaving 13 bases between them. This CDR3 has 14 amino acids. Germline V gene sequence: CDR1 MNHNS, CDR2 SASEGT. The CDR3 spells CASHLTTRTDTQYF. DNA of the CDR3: TGTGCCAGCCACCTGACTACCCGCACAGATACGCAGTATTTT.

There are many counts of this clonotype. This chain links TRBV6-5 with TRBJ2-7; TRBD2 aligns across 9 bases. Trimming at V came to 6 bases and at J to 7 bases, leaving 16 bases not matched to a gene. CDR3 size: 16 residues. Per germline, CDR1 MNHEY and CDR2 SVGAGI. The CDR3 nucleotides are TGTGCCAGCAGACTACGGTTGATGGCGGGAGGGCCTGAGCAGTACTTC. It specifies CASRLRLMAGGPEQYF.

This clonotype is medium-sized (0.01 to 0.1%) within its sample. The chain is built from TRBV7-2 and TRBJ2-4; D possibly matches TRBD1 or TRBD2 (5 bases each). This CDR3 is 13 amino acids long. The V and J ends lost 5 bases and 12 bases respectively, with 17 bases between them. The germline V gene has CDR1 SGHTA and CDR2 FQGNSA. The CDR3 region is CASSLGDLRPQYF. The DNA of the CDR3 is TGTGCCAGCAGCCTTGGGGACCTACGGCCTCAGTACTTC.

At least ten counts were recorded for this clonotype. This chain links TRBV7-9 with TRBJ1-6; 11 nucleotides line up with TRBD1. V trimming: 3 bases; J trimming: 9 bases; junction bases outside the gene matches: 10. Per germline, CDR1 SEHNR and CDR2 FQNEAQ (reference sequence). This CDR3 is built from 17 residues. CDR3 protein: CASSLGIGQGASSPLHF. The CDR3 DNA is TGTGCCAGCAGCTTGGGAATCGGACAGGGGGCCTCTTCACCCCTCCACTTT.

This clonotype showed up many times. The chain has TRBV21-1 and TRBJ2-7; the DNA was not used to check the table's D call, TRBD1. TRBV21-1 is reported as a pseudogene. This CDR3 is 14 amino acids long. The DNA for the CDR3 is TGTGCCAGCAGCAAGCGTCAGGGGGCTTACGAGCAGTACTTC. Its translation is CASSKRQGAYEQYF.

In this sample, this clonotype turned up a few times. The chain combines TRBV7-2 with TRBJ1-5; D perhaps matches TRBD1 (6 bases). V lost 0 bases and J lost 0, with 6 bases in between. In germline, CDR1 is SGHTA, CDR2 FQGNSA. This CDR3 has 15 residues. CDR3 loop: CASSLATGSNQPQHF. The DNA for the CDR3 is TGTGCCAGCAGCTTAGCGACAGGTAGCAATCAGCCCCAGCATTTT.

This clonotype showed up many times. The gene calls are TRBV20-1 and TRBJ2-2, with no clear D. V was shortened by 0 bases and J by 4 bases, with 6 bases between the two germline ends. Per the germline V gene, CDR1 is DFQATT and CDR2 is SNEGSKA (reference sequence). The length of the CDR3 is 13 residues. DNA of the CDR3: TGCAGTGCTAGAGAGACACTCACCGGGGAGCTGTTTTTT. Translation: CSARETLTGELFF.

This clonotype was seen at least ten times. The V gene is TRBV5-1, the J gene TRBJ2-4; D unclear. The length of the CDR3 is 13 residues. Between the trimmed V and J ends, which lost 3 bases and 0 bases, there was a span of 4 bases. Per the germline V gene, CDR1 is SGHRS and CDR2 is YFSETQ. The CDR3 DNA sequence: TGCGCCAGCAGCTCACTAGCCAAAAACATTCAGTACTTC. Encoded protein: CASSSLAKNIQYF.

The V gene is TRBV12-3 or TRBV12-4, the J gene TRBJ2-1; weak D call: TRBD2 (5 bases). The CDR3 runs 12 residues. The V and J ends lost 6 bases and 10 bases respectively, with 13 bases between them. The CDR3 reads CASSSLCGEQFF. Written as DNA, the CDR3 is TGTGCCAGCAGCTCTTTATGCGGGGAGCAGTTCTTC.

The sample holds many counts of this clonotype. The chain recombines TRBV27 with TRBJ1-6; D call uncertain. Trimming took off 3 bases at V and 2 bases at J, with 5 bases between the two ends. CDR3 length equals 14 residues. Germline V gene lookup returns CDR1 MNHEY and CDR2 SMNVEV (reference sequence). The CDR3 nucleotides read TGTGCCAGCAGTTTCTCTACCTATAATTCACCCCTCCACTTT. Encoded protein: CASSFSTYNSPLHF.

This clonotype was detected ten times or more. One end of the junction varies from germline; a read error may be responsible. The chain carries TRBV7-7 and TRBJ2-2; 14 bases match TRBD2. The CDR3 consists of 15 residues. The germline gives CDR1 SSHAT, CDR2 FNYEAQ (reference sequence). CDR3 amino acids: CASSGTSGSTGELFF. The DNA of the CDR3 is TGTGCTAGCAGCGGGACTAGCGGGAGTACCGGGGAGCTGTTTTTT.

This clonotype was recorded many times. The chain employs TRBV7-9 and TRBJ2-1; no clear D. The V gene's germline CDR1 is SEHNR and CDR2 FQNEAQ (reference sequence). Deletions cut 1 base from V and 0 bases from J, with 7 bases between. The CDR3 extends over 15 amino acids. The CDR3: CASSLGPSSYNEQFF. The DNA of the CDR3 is TGTGCCAGCAGCTTAGGGCCGAGCTCCTACAATGAGCAGTTCTTC.

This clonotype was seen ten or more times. Written as DNA, the CDR3 is TGCGCCAGCAGCCAAGGGAAGGACCGTCGGAGTAGGGGCTACACCTTC. Residues: CASSQGKDRRSRGYTF. The gene calls are TRBV4-3 and TRBJ1-2, with no clear D. Germline V CDR1 and CDR2: LGHNA, YSLEER. V lost 1 base, J lost 8 bases, and 20 bases lay in between. The CDR3 runs to 16 residues.

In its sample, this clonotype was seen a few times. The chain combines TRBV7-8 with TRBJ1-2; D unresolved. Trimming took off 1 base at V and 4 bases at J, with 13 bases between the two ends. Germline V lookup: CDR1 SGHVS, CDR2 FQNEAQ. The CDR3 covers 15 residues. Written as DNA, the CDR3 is TGTGCCAGCAGCTTAGATTTACGGACCGCCTATGGCTACACCTTC. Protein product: CASSLDLRTAYGYTF.

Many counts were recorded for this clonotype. The CDR3 region has the DNA TGCAGCGGAGGGTTCTCGGAGACCCAGTACTTC. Translating it yields CSGGFSETQYF. V gene TRBV29-1 combines with J gene TRBJ2-5; D may be TRBD2 (5 bases). V was shortened by 7 bases and J by 5 bases, with 11 bases between the two germline ends. Germline V gene sequence: CDR1 SQVTM, CDR2 ANQGSEA. CDR3 length: 11 residues.